These 15 T cell receptor beta chains originate from one sample sequenced in a study of vaccination and CD4 T cells after COVID-19. Their antigens are not known. Noted treatment: roughly 11-day PBMC culture with coronavirus spike peptide pools or control peptides (ViraFEST assay). The Oncomine TCR Beta short-read assay was applied to DNA of cultured CD4+ T cells. TCRdb processed the PCR reads anew with MiXCR; each CDR3 protein has one entry. The sample lists approximately 13,000 distinct CDR3 sequences, 60% to 80% occurring once. The material sequenced was CD4+ T cells from blood, cultured in vitro. Source of these receptors: a human donor who had recovered from COVID-19.

With respect to this clonotype: A read error may produce the germline difference seen at one junction end. The rearrangement links TRBV5-8 to TRBJ1-5; 10 nucleotides line up with TRBD1. From germline, CDR1 is SGHTS and CDR2 YDEGEE. The CDR3 has 14 residues. DNA for the CDR3: TGTGCCAGCAGCCCGGGACAGGGGAATCGGCCCCAGCATTTT. Its protein product is CASSPGQGNRPQHF.

This chain links TRBV6-5 with TRBJ1-6; no clear D gene. The V gene's germline CDR1 is MNHEY and CDR2 SVGAGI. The CDR3 has 16 residues. V was trimmed by 0 bases and J by 0 bases, leaving 6 bases between them. CDR3: CASSYSESSYNSPLHF. CDR3 DNA: TGTGCCAGCAGTTACTCGGAGAGCTCCTATAATTCACCCCTCCACTTT.

This clonotype was seen once. The CDR3 sequence: CSAKRGLAGDIDTQYF. The DNA of the CDR3 is TGCAGTGCTAAGAGGGGACTAGCGGGAGATATTGATACGCAGTATTTT. The chain employs TRBV20-1 and TRBJ2-3, with 14 positions matching TRBD2. V was clipped by 4 bases and J by 6 bases; unmatched bases: 9. Germline V lookup: CDR1 DFQATT, CDR2 SNEGSKA (reference sequence). This CDR3 is 16 amino acids long.

This chain connects TRBV20-1 to TRBJ2-3, with 13 bases fitting TRBD2. This CDR3 has 18 residues. Germline V gene lookup returns CDR1 DFQATT and CDR2 SNEGSKA (reference sequence). J gave up 0 bases and V 1 base, and 7 bases lay outside the gene matches. The CDR3 protein is CSARGTSGGVASTDTQYF. Here the CDR3 DNA reads TGCAGTGCTAGAGGGACTAGCGGGGGAGTCGCTAGCACAGATACGCAGTATTTT.

The CDR3 DNA is TGTGCCAGCAGCCGCAGGGAAACTAGCCGGGGTGTAGATACGCAGTATTTT. Amino acids: CASSRRETSRGVDTQYF. The chain employs TRBV11-3 and TRBJ2-3; TRBD2 might be the D (6 bases). This CDR3 is 17 amino acids long. CDR1 is SGHNT and CDR2 is YENEEA in the germline V gene. V lost 5 bases and J 5 bases, leaving 23 bases between the germline ends.

V usage is TRBV4-1 and J usage is TRBJ2-7; 10 nucleotides align to TRBD1. The CDR3 consists of 18 residues. Trimming took 3 bases from V and 3 from J; bases not matched to a gene: 14. Germline CDR1 is MGHRA and CDR2 is YSYEKL. The CDR3 DNA reads TGCGCCAGCAGCCACGCTCTCATGGTGGGACAGGGGAGCTACGAGCAGTACTTC. This translates into CASSHALMVGQGSYEQYF.

This clonotype was found once. V usage is TRBV6-5 and J usage is TRBJ1-1; no definite D call. CDR1 is MNHEY and CDR2 is SVGAGI in the germline V gene. The length of the CDR3 is 14 residues. The ends were cut back, 0 bases at V and 6 bases at J, with 11 bases in the middle. CDR3 bases: TGTGCCAGCAGTTACTCGGGCCAGGCTGCTGAAGCTTTCTTT. This translates into CASSYSGQAAEAFF.

The chain joins TRBV7-8 to TRBJ1-2; a weak D match, TRBD1 (5 bases). Germline V lookup: CDR1 SGHVS, CDR2 FQNEAQ. V shed 2 bases and J shed 3 bases, with 13 bases lying between them. The CDR3 contains 15 residues. CDR3 amino acids: CASSLSAEGYYGYTF. CDR3 nucleotide sequence: TGTGCCAGCAGCTTATCCGCTGAGGGGTACTATGGCTACACCTTC.

The J gene is TRBJ2-3, the V gene TRBV6-2 or TRBV6-3, with 10 bases aligning to TRBD2. Germline CDR1 MNHEY, CDR2 SVGEGT. V lost 5 bases to trimming and J lost 5 bases; unmatched junction nucleotides: 7. CDR3 length: 15 amino acids. The CDR3 DNA reads as TGTGCCAGCAGTCCCTTAACTAGCGGGAAAGATACGCAGTATTTT. It specifies CASSPLTSGKDTQYF.

This rearrangement joins TRBV28 to TRBJ1-1; TRBD1 might be the D (6 bases). The V and J ends lost 3 bases and 5 bases respectively, with 13 bases between them. Germline-derived CDR1 and CDR2 are MDHEN and SYDVKM. CDR3 length: 14 residues. The CDR3 here is CASSLGGQGTEAFF. The CDR3 DNA reads as TGTGCCAGCAGTTTGGGGGGGCAGGGGACTGAAGCTTTCTTT.

This chain links TRBV6-5 with TRBJ2-1, with a tentative D call TRBD2 (6 bases). The CDR3 covers 15 residues. Per the germline V gene, CDR1 is MNHEY and CDR2 is SVGAGI. Trimming removed 0 bases from V and 4 bases from J, with 10 bases in between. The CDR3 loop is CASSYSGTHYNEQFF. As DNA, the CDR3 is TGTGCCAGCAGTTACTCGGGGACTCATTACAATGAGCAGTTCTTC.

J is TRBJ1-1 and V is TRBV6-5, with a weak D call TRBD1 (6 bases). The germline V gene has CDR1 MNHEY and CDR2 SVGAGI. Trimming left V 2 bases short and J 1 base short, with 11 bases between. The CDR3 is 15 amino acids. CDR3 sequence reads: CASSYRRGQNTEAFF. The CDR3 nucleotides read TGTGCCAGCAGTTACAGGCGGGGGCAGAACACTGAAGCTTTCTTT.

The gene calls are TRBV7-7 and TRBJ2-2; unclear D gene. Trimming took off 0 bases at V and 8 bases at J, with 4 bases between the two ends. Germline CDR1 reads SSHAT; CDR2 reads FNYEAQ (reference sequence). The CDR3 is 12 amino acids. The DNA for the CDR3 is TGTGCCAGCAGCTTAGCGAGGGGGGAGCTGTTTTTT. Its translation is CASSLARGELFF.

This chain connects TRBV12-3 or TRBV12-4 to TRBJ2-5; 9 bases map to TRBD2. The V gene end was trimmed by 9 bases and the J gene end by 1 base; junction bases not matched to a gene: 9. This CDR3 comprises 15 residues. The CDR3 DNA follows: TGTGCCAGTGGTCTAGCGGGATCCCTCCAAGAGACCCAGTACTTC. Amino acids: CASGLAGSLQETQYF.

The chain carries TRBV20-1 and TRBJ1-1, with D possibly being TRBD1 (5 bases). V lost 1 base to trimming and J lost 3 bases, with 12 bases between them. CDR3 length equals 14 residues. Germline values: CDR1 DFQATT, CDR2 SNEGSKA (reference sequence). CDR3 in DNA: TGCAGTGCTAGAGTTTCAGGGAGGGACACTGAAGCTTTCTTT. Encoded protein: CSARVSGRDTEAFF.